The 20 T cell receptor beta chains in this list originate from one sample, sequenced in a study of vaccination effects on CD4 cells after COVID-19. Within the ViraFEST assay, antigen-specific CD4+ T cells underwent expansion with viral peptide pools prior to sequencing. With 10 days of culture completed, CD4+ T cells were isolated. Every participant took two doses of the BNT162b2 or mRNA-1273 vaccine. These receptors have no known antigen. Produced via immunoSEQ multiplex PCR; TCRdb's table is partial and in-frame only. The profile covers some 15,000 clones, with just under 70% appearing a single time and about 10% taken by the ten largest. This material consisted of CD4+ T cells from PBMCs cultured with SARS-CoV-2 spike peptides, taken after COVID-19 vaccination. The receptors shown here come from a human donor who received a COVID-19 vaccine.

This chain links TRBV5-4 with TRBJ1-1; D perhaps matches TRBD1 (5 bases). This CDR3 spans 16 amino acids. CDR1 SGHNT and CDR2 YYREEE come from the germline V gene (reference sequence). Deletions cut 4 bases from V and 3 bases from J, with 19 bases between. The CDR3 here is CASSPMERGRYTEAFF. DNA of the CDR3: TGTGCCAGCAGCCCTATGGAGAGGGGAAGGTACACTGAAGCTTTCTTT.

CDR3 nucleotide sequence: TGTGCCAGCAGCTTGGCTTCGATTAACTATGGCTACACCTTC. Protein sequence: CASSLASINYGYTF. The V call is TRBV5-4, the J call TRBJ1-2; D unclear. The CDR3 has 14 residues. CDR1 is SGHNT and CDR2 is YYREEE in the germline V gene (reference sequence). V lost 0 bases and J 1 base, leaving 7 bases between the germline ends.

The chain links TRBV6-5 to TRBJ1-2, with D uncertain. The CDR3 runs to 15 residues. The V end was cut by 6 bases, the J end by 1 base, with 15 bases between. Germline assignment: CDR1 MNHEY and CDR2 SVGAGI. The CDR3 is CASRMEGSNNYGYTF. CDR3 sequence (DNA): TGTGCCAGCAGGATGGAGGGAAGTAATAACTATGGCTACACCTTC.

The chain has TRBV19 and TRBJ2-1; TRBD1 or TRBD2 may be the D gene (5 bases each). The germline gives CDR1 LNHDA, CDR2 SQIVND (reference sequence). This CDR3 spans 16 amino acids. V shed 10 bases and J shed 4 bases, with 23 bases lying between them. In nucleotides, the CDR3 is TGTGCCACCGCCCTAGCCGGGGCCCCCCCTTACAATGAGCAGTTCTTC. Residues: CATALAGAPPYNEQFF.

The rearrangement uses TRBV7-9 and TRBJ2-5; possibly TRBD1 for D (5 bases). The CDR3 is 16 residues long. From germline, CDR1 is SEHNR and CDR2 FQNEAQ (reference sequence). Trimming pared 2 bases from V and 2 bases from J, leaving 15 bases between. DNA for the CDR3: TGTGCCAGCAGCTTATTTTTGCTGCGACAGCAAGAGACCCAGTACTTC. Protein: CASSLFLLRQQETQYF.

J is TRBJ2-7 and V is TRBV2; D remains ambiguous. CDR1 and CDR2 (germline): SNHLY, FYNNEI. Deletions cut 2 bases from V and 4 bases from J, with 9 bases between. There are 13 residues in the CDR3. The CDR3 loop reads CASSENHGYEQYF. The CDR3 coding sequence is TGTGCCAGCAGTGAAAATCACGGATACGAGCAGTACTTC.

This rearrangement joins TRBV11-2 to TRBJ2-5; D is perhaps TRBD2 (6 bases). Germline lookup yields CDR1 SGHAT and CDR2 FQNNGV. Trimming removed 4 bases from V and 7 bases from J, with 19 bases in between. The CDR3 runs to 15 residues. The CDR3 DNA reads TGTGCCAGCAGCTCATGGAGGGGAAGCCGTGTGACCCAGTACTTC. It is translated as CASSSWRGSRVTQYF.

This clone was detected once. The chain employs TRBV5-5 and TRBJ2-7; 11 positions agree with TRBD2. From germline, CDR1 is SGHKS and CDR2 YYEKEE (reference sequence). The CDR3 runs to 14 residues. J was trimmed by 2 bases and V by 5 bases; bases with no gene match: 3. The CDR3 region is CASRRLAGTYEQYF. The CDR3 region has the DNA TGTGCCAGCAGGAGACTAGCGGGGACCTACGAGCAGTACTTC. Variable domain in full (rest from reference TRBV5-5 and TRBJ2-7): DAGVTQSPTHLIKTRGQQVTLRCSPISGHKSVSWYQQVLGQGPQFIFQYYEKEERGRGNFPDRFSARQFPNYSSELNVNALLLGDSALYLCASRRLAGTYEQYFGPGTRLTVT.

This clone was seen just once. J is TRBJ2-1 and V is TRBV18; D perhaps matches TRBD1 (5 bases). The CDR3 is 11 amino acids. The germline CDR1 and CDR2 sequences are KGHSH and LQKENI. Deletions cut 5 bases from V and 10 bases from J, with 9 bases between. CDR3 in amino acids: CASSSRTEQFF. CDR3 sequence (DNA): TGTGCCAGCTCATCCCGGACAGAGCAGTTCTTC.

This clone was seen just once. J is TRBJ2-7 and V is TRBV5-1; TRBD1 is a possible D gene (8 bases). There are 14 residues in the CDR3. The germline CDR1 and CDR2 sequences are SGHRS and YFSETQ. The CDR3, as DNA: TGCGCGCCACAGGGGGGGAGTGCCCCCTACGAGCAGTACTTC. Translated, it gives CAPQGGSAPYEQYF.

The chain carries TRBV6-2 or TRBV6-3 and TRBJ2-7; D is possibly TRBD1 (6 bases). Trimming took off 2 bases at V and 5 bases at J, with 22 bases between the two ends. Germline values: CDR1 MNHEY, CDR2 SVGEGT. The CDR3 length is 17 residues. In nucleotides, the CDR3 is TGTGCCAGCAGTTACGGGGGCGGCAGGGGCAAATCCCACGAGCAGTACTTC. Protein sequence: CASSYGGGRGKSHEQYF.

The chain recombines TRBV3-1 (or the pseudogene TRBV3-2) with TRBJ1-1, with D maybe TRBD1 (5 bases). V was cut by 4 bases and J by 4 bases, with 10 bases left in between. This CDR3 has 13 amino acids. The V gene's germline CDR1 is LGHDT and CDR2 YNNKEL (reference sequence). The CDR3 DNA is TGTGCCAGCAGCCGCCAGGGACCCACTGAAGCTTTCTTT. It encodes CASSRQGPTEAFF.

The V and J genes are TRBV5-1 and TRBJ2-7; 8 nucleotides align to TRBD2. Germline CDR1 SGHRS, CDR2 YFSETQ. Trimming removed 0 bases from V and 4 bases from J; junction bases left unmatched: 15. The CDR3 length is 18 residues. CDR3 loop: CASSLAGGLAGRPYEQYF. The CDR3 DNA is TGCGCCAGCAGCTTGGCCGGGGGGCTAGCGGGTAGACCTTACGAGCAGTACTTC.

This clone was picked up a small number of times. The CDR3 DNA is TGTGCCAGCAGCTTCCGACAGGGGCTAAATGGAAACACCATATATTTT. As protein: CASSFRQGLNGNTIYF. The chain is built from TRBV9 and TRBJ1-3, with TRBD1 matching over 8 bases. The CDR3 loop spans 16 amino acids. Germline-derived CDR1 and CDR2 are SGDLS and YYNGEE. V shed 4 bases, J shed 3 bases, and the junction held 9 bases outside the gene matches.

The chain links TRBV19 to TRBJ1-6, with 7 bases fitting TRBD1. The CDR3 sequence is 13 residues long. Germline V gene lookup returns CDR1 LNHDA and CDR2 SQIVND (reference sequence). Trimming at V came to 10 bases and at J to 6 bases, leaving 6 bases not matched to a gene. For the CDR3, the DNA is TGTGCCACCGGACAGGATTTTAATTCACCCCTCCACTTT. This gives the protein CATGQDFNSPLHF.

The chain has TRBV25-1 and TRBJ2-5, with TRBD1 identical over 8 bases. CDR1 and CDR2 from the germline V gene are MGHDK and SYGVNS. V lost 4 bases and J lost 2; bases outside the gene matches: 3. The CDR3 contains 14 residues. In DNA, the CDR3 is TGTGCCAGCAGTGCGGGACAGGATCAAGAGACCCAGTACTTC. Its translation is CASSAGQDQETQYF.

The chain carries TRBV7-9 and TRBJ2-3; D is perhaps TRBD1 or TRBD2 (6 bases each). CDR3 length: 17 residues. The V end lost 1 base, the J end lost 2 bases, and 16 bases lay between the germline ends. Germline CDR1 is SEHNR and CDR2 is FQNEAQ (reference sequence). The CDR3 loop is CASSLDRWRDITDTQYF. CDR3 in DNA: TGTGCCAGCAGCTTAGATCGCTGGCGGGACATCACAGATACGCAGTATTTT.

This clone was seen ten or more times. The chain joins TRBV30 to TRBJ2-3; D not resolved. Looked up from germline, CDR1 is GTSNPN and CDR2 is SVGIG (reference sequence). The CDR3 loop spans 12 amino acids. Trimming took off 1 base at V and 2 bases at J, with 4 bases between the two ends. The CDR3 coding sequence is TGTGCCTGGAGTGCCAACACAGATACGCAGTATTTT. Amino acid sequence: CAWSANTDTQYF.

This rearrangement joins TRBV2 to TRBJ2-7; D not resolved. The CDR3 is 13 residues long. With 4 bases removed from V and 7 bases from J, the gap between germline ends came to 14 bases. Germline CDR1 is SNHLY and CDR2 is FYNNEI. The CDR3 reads CASSVSPKGEQYF. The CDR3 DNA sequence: TGTGCCAGCAGTGTGTCACCAAAAGGGGAGCAGTACTTC.

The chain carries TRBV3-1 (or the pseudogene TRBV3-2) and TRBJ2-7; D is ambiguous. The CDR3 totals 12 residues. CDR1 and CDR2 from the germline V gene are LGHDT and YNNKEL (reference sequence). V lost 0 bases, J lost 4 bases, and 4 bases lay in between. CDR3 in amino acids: CASSQDVYEQYF. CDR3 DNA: TGTGCCAGCAGCCAAGATGTGTACGAGCAGTACTTC.